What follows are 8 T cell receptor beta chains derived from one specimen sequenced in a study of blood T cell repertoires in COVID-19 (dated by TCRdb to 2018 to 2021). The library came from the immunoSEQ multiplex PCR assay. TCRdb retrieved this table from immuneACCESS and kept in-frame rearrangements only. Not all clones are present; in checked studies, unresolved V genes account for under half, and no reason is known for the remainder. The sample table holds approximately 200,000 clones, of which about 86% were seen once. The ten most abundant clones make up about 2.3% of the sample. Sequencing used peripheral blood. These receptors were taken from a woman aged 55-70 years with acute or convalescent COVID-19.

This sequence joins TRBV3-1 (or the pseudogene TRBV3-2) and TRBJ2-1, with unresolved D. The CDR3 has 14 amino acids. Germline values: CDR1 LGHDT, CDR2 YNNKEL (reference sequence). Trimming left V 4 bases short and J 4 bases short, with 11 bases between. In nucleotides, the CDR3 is TGTGCCAGCAGCCTCTCCGGGTTTTACAATGAGCAGTTCTTC. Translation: CASSLSGFYNEQFF.

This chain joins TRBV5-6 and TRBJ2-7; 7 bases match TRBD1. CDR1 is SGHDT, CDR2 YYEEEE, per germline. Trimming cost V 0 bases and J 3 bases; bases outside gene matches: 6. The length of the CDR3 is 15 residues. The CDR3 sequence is CASSLVSGGSYEQYF. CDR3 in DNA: TGTGCCAGCAGCTTGGTGTCAGGGGGAAGCTACGAGCAGTACTTC. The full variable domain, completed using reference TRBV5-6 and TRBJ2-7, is DAGVTQSPTHLIKTRGQQVTLRCSPKSGHDTVSWYQQALGQGPQFIFQYYEEEERQRGNFPDRFSGHQFPNYSSELNVNALLLGDSALYLCASSLVSGGSYEQYFGPGTRLTVT.

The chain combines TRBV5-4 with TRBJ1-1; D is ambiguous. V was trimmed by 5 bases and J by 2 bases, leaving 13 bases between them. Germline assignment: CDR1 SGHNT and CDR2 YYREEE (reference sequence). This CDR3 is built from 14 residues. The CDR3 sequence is CASRRVERNTEAFF. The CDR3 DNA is TGTGCCAGCAGGCGGGTGGAGAGAAACACTGAAGCTTTCTTT.

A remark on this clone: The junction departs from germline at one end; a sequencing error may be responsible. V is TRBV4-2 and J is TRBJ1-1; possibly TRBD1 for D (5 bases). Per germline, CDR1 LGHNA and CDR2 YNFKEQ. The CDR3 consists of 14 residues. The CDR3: CASSQGGENTVAFF. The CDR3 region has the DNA TGTGCCAGCAGCCAAGGGGGGGAGAACACTGTAGCTTTCTTT.

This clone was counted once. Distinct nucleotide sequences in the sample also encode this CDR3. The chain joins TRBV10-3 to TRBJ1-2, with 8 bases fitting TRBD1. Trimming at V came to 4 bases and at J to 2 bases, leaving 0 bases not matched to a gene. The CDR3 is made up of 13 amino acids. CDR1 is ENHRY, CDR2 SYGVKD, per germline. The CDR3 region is CAISGDRNYGYTF. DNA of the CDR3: TGTGCCATCAGTGGGGACAGGAACTATGGCTACACCTTC.

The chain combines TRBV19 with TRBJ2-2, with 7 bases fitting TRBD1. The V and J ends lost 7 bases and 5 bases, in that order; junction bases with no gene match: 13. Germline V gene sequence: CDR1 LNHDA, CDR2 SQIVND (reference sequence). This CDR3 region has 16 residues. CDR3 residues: CASKNRDSPMTGELFF. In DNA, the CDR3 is TGTGCCAGTAAGAACCGGGACAGTCCGATGACCGGGGAGCTGTTTTTT. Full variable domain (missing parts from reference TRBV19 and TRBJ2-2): DGGITQSPKYLFRKEGQNVTLSCEQNLNHDAMYWYRQDPGQGLRLIYYSQIVNDFQKGDIAEGYSVSREKKESFPLTVTSAQKNPTAFYLCASKNRDSPMTGELFFGEGSRLTVL.

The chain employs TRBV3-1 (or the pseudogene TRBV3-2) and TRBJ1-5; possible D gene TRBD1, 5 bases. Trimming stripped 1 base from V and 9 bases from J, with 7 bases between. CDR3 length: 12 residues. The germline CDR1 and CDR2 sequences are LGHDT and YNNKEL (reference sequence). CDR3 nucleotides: TGTGCCAGCAGCCAAGGTAGGGGGCCCCAGCATTTT. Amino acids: CASSQGRGPQHF.

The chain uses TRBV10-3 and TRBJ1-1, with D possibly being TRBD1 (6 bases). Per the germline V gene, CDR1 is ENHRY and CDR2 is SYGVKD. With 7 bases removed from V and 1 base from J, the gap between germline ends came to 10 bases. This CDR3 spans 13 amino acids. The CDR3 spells CAITGGQNTEAFF. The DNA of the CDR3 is TGTGCCATCACTGGGGGACAGAACACTGAAGCTTTCTTT.